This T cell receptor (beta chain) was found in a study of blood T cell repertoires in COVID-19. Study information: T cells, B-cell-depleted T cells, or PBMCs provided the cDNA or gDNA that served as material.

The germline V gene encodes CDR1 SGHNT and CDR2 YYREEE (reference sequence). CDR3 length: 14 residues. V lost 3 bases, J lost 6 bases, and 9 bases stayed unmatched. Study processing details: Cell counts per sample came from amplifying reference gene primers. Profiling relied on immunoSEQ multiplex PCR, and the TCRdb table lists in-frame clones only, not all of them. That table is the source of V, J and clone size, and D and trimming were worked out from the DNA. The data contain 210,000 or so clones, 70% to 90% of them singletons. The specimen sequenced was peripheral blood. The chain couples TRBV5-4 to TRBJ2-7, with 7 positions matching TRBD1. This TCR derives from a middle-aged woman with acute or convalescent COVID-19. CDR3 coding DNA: TGTGCCAGCAGCTCCTCGACAGGGCCGGGCGAGCAGTACGTC. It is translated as CASSSSTGPGEQYV.